These T cell receptor beta chains were read from a single sample in a study of T cells in Graves' hyperthyroidism and ophthalmopathy. Each CDR3 protein gets one entry after TCRdb re-called the multiplex PCR reads with MiXCR. The table shows nearly 600,000 distinct CDR3 sequences, with approximately 15% occurring only once. The sample was blood. All receptors derive from a woman younger than 35 with Graves' ophthalmopathy. The conserved cysteine and the conserved F or W are not part of the CDR3 here. Clone size is given for some rows only: seen once, a few or many times, or a class if the clone is expanded.

clone_size,cdr3_length,j_call,v_call,cdr3_aa
NA,14,TRBJ2-3,TRBV29-1,SVDRLDLYSTDTQY
many,11,TRBJ2-7,TRBV29-1,SVVGGHTYEQY
few,12,TRBJ1-2,TRBV29-1,SVSRENPWGGYT
once,14,TRBJ1-1,TRBV28,ASSLWNIAAGSEAF
NA,13,TRBJ2-7,TRBV7-2,ARNPGQGAHYEQY
NA,11,TRBJ2-7,TRBV20-1,SAEYRERYKQY
many,13,TRBJ2-7,TRBV12-3/TRBV12-4,ASSAGTGGMGRQY
NA,13,TRBJ2-1,TRBV6-5,ASSYGQGASSGWI
many,14,TRBJ2-7,TRBV18,ASSPRAQGVTYEQY
few,12,TRBJ1-1,TRBV20-1,SAPYDSISTEAF
few,12,TRBJ2-3,TRBV19,ASSSSPATDTQY
many,10,TRBJ2-2,TRBV18,ASSPLAGELF
NA,15,TRBJ2-3,TRBV4-3,ASSQLWTSGVTDTQY
many,14,TRBJ2-1,TRBV2,ASSEVKQGSDNEQF
many,14,TRBJ2-4,TRBV6-6,ASSYSPLAAKNIQY
few,13,TRBJ2-1,TRBV20-1,SVTRAGGGSNEQF
many,13,TRBJ2-5,TRBV28,ASSESGTAQETQY
many,13,TRBJ2-1,TRBV30,AYYPAGLALNEQF
NA,11,TRBJ1-3,TRBV6-1,ASSEVEGNTIY
many,12,TRBJ2-7,TRBV28,ASSLGLAVYEQY
NA,10,TRBJ2-3,TRBV6-1,ASSSGDLAQY
many,13,TRBJ2-6,TRBV24-1,ATGRVSSGANVLT
NA,11,TRBJ1-2,TRBV12-3/TRBV12-4,ASNPGLTYGYT
NA,13,TRBJ2-2,TRBV19,ASSIGTSSTGELF
NA,14,TRBJ2-7,TRBV7-2,ASSSSPGTGAWEQY
few,13,TRBJ1-4,TRBV4-3,ASSQDPRDNEKLF
NA,19,TRBJ1-3,TRBV9,ASSVSTPGGQGSIDGNTIY
many,12,TRBJ1-5,TRBV20-1,SARSGGGNQPQH
few,15,TRBJ2-6,TRBV5-1,ASSLRSISSGANVLT
NA,14,TRBJ2-3,TRBV4-3,ASSQDLRGGTDTQY
NA,16,TRBJ2-1,TRBV7-3,ASSLVGGGNAPVDEQF
NA,16,TRBJ1-2,TRBV11-2,ASSFPQGPRDASYGYT
many,12,TRBJ2-7,TRBV12-3/TRBV12-4,ASSLRGRAHEQY
many,12,TRBJ1-5,TRBV5-1,ASSLAPTNQPQH
many,9,TRBJ1-2,TRBV6-1,ASRQGPGYT
many,13,TRBJ1-6,TRBV9,ASSVGGSYNSPLH
many,13,TRBJ2-7,TRBV28,ASTEAGTAHYEQY
many,9,TRBJ2-7,TRBV27,ASGVMYEQY
many,13,TRBJ2-3,TRBV5-8,ASGIAGVETDTQY
NA,13,TRBJ2-1,TRBV7-2,ASSRTLGSYNEQF
once,12,TRBJ2-6,TRBV27,ASRPGLGANVLT
NA,12,TRBJ2-2,TRBV20-1,SARVPPERGELF
many,13,TRBJ2-3,TRBV3-1,ASSQDRDFTDTQY
many,12,TRBJ1-2,TRBV28,AHHRDRANYGYT
many,14,TRBJ2-7,TRBV2,ASRLTGTSSSYEQY